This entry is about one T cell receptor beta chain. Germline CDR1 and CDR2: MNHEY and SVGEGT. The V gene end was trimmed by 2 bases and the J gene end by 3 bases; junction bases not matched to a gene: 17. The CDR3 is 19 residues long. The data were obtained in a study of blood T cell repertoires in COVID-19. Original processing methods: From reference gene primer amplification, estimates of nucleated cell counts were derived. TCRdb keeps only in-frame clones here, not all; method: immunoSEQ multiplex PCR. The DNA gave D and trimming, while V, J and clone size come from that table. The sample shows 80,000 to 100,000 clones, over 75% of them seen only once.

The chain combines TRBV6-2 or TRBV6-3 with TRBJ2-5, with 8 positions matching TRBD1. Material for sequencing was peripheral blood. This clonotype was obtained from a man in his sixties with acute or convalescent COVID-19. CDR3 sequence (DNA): TGTGCCAGCAGTTACAGCCAAAAAACCCCGGGACAGGTGGAAGAGACCCAGTACTTC. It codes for CASSYSQKTPGQVEETQYF.